These 16 T cell receptor beta chains were all obtained from the same sample, sequenced in a study of siplizumab effects on memory and regulatory T cells. The protocol was immunoSEQ multiplex PCR, while the TCRdb copy is restricted to in-frame clones and leaves out a portion. The data hold 100,000 to 120,000 clones, with 80% to 95% observed a single time. Sequencing used CD4+ T cells sorted from blood. Source of these receptors: a human donor in good health.

The chain employs TRBV19 and TRBJ1-4; a weak D match, TRBD1 (6 bases). V was cut by 0 bases and J by 16 bases, with 15 bases left in between. Per the germline V gene, CDR1 is LNHDA and CDR2 is SQIVND (reference sequence). This CDR3 region has 13 residues. The DNA for the CDR3 is TGTGCCAGTAGTATAGATCCAATCCAGGGGTGGTTTTTT. Protein: CASSIDPIQGWFF.

This clone appeared a single time. The chain employs TRBV7-2 and TRBJ2-7; 7 bases line up with TRBD1. The length of the CDR3 is 15 residues. Germline values: CDR1 SGHTA, CDR2 FQGNSA. V shed 5 bases and J 6 bases; nucleotides not matched to a gene: 13. This CDR3 is CASSPGQPGLGEQYF. The CDR3 DNA is TGTGCCAGCAGCCCGGGACAGCCGGGTTTGGGCGAGCAGTACTTC.

The chain combines TRBV11-3 with TRBJ2-4; 10 nucleotides line up with TRBD2. V was pared by 1 base and J by 8 bases, with 8 bases of the junction left unmatched. This CDR3 comprises 16 residues. Germline V gene sequence: CDR1 SGHNT, CDR2 YENEEA. CDR3 residues: CASSLGASGRRDIQYF. CDR3 DNA: TGTGCCAGCAGCTTAGGGGCTAGCGGGAGAAGGGACATTCAGTACTTC.

This clone was recorded once. The V and J genes are TRBV10-3 and TRBJ2-1, with a weak D call TRBD2 (6 bases). Germline loops: CDR1 ENHRY, CDR2 SYGVKD. V lost 0 bases, J lost 3 bases, and 12 bases lay in between. The length of the CDR3 is 16 residues. CDR3 in amino acids: CAISESLAEVYNEQFF. CDR3 nucleotides: TGTGCCATCAGTGAGTCACTAGCTGAAGTCTACAATGAGCAGTTCTTC.

The chain carries TRBV10-2 and TRBJ1-1, with D hard to call. Germline CDR1 is WSHSY and CDR2 is SAAADI. Trimming cost V 11 bases and J 5 bases, with 12 bases left between them. This CDR3 region has 11 residues. CDR3 protein: CACKWATEAFF. The CDR3 bases are TGCGCCTGCAAGTGGGCAACTGAAGCTTTCTTT.

V and J are TRBV27 and TRBJ1-1; 8 bases are a match to TRBD1. The germline CDR1 and CDR2 sequences are MNHEY and SMNVEV (reference sequence). The ends lost 1 base at V and 4 bases at J; junction bases unmatched: 5. The CDR3 is 15 residues long. CDR3 protein: CASSLFRTGSTEAFF. The CDR3 DNA follows: TGTGCCAGCAGTTTATTCCGGACAGGGAGCACTGAAGCTTTCTTT.

The chain couples TRBV19 to TRBJ2-3, with a possible D match to TRBD1 (7 bases). This CDR3 is 18 amino acids long. CDR1 is LNHDA, CDR2 SQIVND, per germline (reference sequence). Trimming left V 1 base short and J 6 bases short, with 23 bases between. The CDR3 coding sequence is TGTGCCAGTAGTATAGCCCCATGGACAGGAGGGGCACGGGATACGCAGTATTTT. It encodes CASSIAPWTGGARDTQYF. Based on the CDR3 plus reference TRBV19 and TRBJ2-3, the full variable domain is DGGITQSPKYLFRKEGQNVTLSCEQNLNHDAMYWYRQDPGQGLRLIYYSQIVNDFQKGDIAEGYSVSREKKESFPLTVTSAQKNPTAFYLCASSIAPWTGGARDTQYFGPGTRLTVL.

This chain connects TRBV6-5 to TRBJ1-5; no clear D. Trimming cost V 7 bases and J 9 bases, with 10 bases left between them. Germline loops: CDR1 MNHEY, CDR2 SVGAGI. The CDR3 extends over 11 amino acids. CDR3: CASTPLRPQHF. CDR3 bases: TGTGCCAGCACCCCCCTTAGGCCCCAGCATTTT.

The V gene is TRBV7-9, the J gene TRBJ2-7, with unresolved D. CDR1 and CDR2 from the germline V gene are SEHNR and FQNEAQ (reference sequence). V was clipped by 7 bases and J by 5 bases, with 21 bases between them. The CDR3 extends over 15 amino acids. CDR3 protein: CASTAALGFTHEQYF. CDR3 coding DNA: TGTGCCAGCACCGCCGCCCTGGGGTTCACCCACGAGCAGTACTTC.

This chain uses TRBV29-1 with TRBJ2-3; D call uncertain. Per the germline V gene, CDR1 is SQVTM and CDR2 is ANQGSEA. The CDR3 contains 11 residues. The V end lost 7 bases, the J end lost 6 bases, and 11 bases lay between the germline ends. CDR3 sequence reads: CSASLGDTQYF. In DNA, the CDR3 is TGCAGCGCCTCACTCGGGGATACGCAGTATTTT.

This clone was detected only once. CDR3 DNA: TGTGCCAGCAACACCGGACAGGGATTCACCGGGGAGCTGTTTTTT. It yields the protein CASNTGQGFTGELFF. The chain is built from TRBV6-6 and TRBJ2-2, with TRBD1 matching 8 bases. J was trimmed by 4 bases and V by 7 bases; bases with no gene match: 8. The CDR3 extends over 15 amino acids. From germline, CDR1 is MNHNY and CDR2 SVGAGI (reference sequence).

The chain links TRBV10-3 to TRBJ2-7, with 9 positions matching TRBD1. V was clipped by 6 bases and J by 2 bases; unmatched bases: 8. The germline V gene encodes CDR1 ENHRY and CDR2 SYGVKD. The length of the CDR3 is 15 residues. In DNA form, the CDR3 reads TGTGCCATCAGCACCCTAGACAGGGGGACCTACGAGCAGTACTTC. Translated: CAISTLDRGTYEQYF.

The rearrangement joins TRBV7-9 to TRBJ1-2, with 9 bases lining up with TRBD1. Germline CDR1 reads SEHNR; CDR2 reads FQNEAQ (reference sequence). The CDR3 extends over 14 amino acids. With V trimmed by 1 base and J by 6 bases, 3 bases remained unmatched. The CDR3 DNA is TGTGCCAGCAGCTTAGATGGACAGGGGCATGGCTACACCTTC. Its protein product is CASSLDGQGHGYTF.

The chain has TRBV21-1 and TRBJ1-1. TRBV21-1 is recorded as a pseudogene. This CDR3 has 19 amino acids. The CDR3 spells CASSSIKPRDPGRYTEAFF. CDR3 nucleotides: TGTGCCAGCAGCAGTATCAAACCCCGGGACCCGGGGCGGTACACTGAAGCTTTCTTT.

The J gene is TRBJ2-3, the V gene TRBV5-1; D tentatively reads TRBD1 or TRBD2 (5 bases each). There are 14 residues in the CDR3. Per the germline V gene, CDR1 is SGHRS and CDR2 is YFSETQ. V was clipped by 4 bases and J by 0 bases, with 9 bases between them. CDR3 DNA sequence: TGCGCCAGCAGCCCGGGACGGAGCACAGATACGCAGTATTTT. Amino acid sequence: CASSPGRSTDTQYF.

The V and J genes are TRBV2 and TRBJ2-1, with 9 bases fitting TRBD2. The junction had 4 bases not matched to a gene; V was cut back by 5 bases and J by 2 bases. The CDR3 runs to 15 residues. Germline V gives CDR1 SNHLY, CDR2 FYNNEI. CDR3 protein: CASSITSGPYNEQFF. The CDR3 DNA reads as TGTGCCAGCAGTATCACTAGCGGGCCCTACAATGAGCAGTTCTTC.